The 29 T cell receptor beta chains below all came from one sample that was sequenced in a study of cytomegalovirus exposure and HLA in healthy donors (dated by TCRdb to the late 2010s). The library came from the immunoSEQ multiplex PCR assay. The multiplex PCR relied on a mix of 60 forward primers for TCR Vbeta segments and 13 reverse primers for TCR Jbeta segments. The clones in this table, taken by TCRdb from immuneACCESS, are in-frame only. Not every clone is retained; where verified, under half of the shortfall comes from an unresolved V gene, and the cause of the rest is unknown. The sample table shows some 200,000 clones, and roughly 79% are seen once. Jointly, the top ten make up about 0.58% of the sample. Sequenced: PBMCs. The receptors shown here come from a woman between 40 and 50 years old in good health and CMV-seronegative.

This chain uses TRBV5-4 with TRBJ2-1; 11 nucleotides align to TRBD2. CDR1 is SGHNT, CDR2 YYREEE, per germline (reference sequence). The V segment lost 3 bases and the J segment 6 bases; nucleotides outside the gene matches: 8. This CDR3 has 16 residues. CDR3 loop: CASSSKLAGELNEQFF. CDR3 nucleotides: TGTGCCAGCAGCTCCAAACTAGCGGGGGAGCTCAATGAGCAGTTCTTC. Looking up the rest from reference TRBV5-4 and TRBJ2-1 gives the full variable domain: ETGVTQSPTHLIKTRGQQVTLRCSSQSGHNTVSWYQQALGQGPQFIFQYYREEENGRGNFPPRFSGLQFPNYSSELNVNALELDDSALYLCASSSKLAGELNEQFFGPGTRLTVL.

The chain uses TRBV2 and TRBJ2-3; no clear D. The CDR3 sequence is 11 residues long. The V end lost 8 bases, the J end lost 1 base, and 4 bases lay between the germline ends. CDR1 SNHLY and CDR2 FYNNEI come from the germline V gene. CDR3 protein: CASAGTDTQYF. DNA for the CDR3: TGTGCCAGCGCGGGCACAGATACGCAGTATTTT.

The chain joins TRBV5-4 to TRBJ1-3, with a tentative D call TRBD1 (5 bases). Trimming took 4 bases from V and 0 from J, leaving 14 bases between them. CDR3 length: 16 amino acids. Germline V CDR1 and CDR2: SGHNT, YYREEE (reference sequence). DNA of the CDR3: TGTGCCAGCAGCCGTGACAGAACCTTCTCTGGAAACACCATATATTTT. Translating it yields CASSRDRTFSGNTIYF.

The chain carries TRBV7-6 and TRBJ2-3; a possible D gene is TRBD2 (6 bases). V was shortened by 1 base and J by 2 bases, with 10 bases between the two germline ends. Per germline, CDR1 SGHVS and CDR2 FNYEAQ. This CDR3 has 15 amino acids. CDR3 nucleotide sequence: TGTGCCAGCAGCTTAGAGGGACTTTTCACAGATACGCAGTATTTT. Protein: CASSLEGLFTDTQYF. Supplemented by reference TRBV7-6 and TRBJ2-3, the full variable domain reads GAGVSQSPRYKVTKRGQDVALRCDPISGHVSLYWYRQALGQGPEFLTYFNYEAQQDKSGLPNDRFSAERPEGSISTLTIQRTEQRDSAMYRCASSLEGLFTDTQYFGPGTRLTVL.

J is TRBJ2-2 and V is TRBV7-6; maybe TRBD2 (5 bases). Trimming stripped 2 bases from V and 4 bases from J, with 11 bases between. Germline V lookup: CDR1 SGHVS, CDR2 FNYEAQ. The CDR3 is 15 residues long. The CDR3 region is CASSLKGASTGELFF. CDR3 bases: TGTGCCAGCAGCTTAAAGGGAGCGAGCACCGGGGAGCTGTTTTTT.

The chain combines TRBV6-6 with TRBJ1-5, with D possibly being TRBD1 (5 bases). V was shortened by 5 bases and J by 11 bases, with 16 bases between the two germline ends. CDR3 length: 13 amino acids. Germline V lookup: CDR1 MNHNY, CDR2 SVGAGI (reference sequence). The CDR3 DNA is TGTGCCAGCAGTCGCGACAGAACGCCAGCCCAGCATTTT. The encoded protein is CASSRDRTPAQHF.

The J gene is TRBJ2-1, the V gene TRBV7-2; 7 bases match TRBD1. Germline lookup yields CDR1 SGHTA and CDR2 FQGNSA. Trimming took 5 bases from V and 0 from J; bases not matched to a gene: 4. The length of the CDR3 is 15 residues. The CDR3 loop reads CASSLRGISYNEQFF. CDR3 DNA sequence: TGTGCCAGCAGCCTCAGGGGGATCTCCTACAATGAGCAGTTCTTC.

The rearrangement joins TRBV7-8 to TRBJ1-1; TRBD1 agrees at 7 bases. V lost 0 bases and J lost 1; bases outside the gene matches: 2. The CDR3 is 15 residues long. CDR1 SGHVS and CDR2 FQNEAQ come from the germline V gene. The CDR3 here is CASSLARQGNTEAFF. The CDR3, as DNA: TGTGCCAGCAGCTTAGCCAGACAGGGGAACACTGAAGCTTTCTTT.

The rearrangement joins TRBV4-1 to TRBJ2-3; 7 nucleotides align to TRBD2. The CDR3 is 17 amino acids. J was trimmed by 8 bases and V by 0 bases; bases with no gene match: 14. Per the germline V gene, CDR1 is MGHRA and CDR2 is YSYEKL. CDR3 residues: CASSQEQNGGNLGTQYF. CDR3 sequence (DNA): TGCGCCAGCAGCCAAGAGCAAAACGGGGGGAATTTAGGTACGCAGTATTTT.

The V gene is TRBV29-1, the J gene TRBJ2-5; 11 bases are a match to TRBD1. The germline CDR1 and CDR2 sequences are SQVTM and ANQGSEA. J gave up 2 bases and V 6 bases, and 14 bases lay outside the gene matches. This CDR3 contains 17 residues. The CDR3: CSVRGQGAQPLQETQYF. The CDR3 bases are TGCAGCGTGCGCGGACAGGGGGCGCAGCCCTTACAAGAGACCCAGTACTTC.

The genes are TRBV19 and TRBJ2-7; D may be TRBD1 (5 bases). V gave up 4 bases and J gave up 2 bases, with 12 bases separating them. Per germline, CDR1 LNHDA and CDR2 SQIVND (reference sequence). This CDR3 has 14 amino acids. The CDR3 DNA reads as TGTGCCAGTAGTACCCGACAGTCCCCCTACGAGCAGTACTTC. Amino acid sequence: CASSTRQSPYEQYF.

This chain uses TRBV12-5 with TRBJ2-3; a weak D match, TRBD2 (6 bases). Germline V CDR1 and CDR2: LGHNT, FRNRAP. V was clipped by 2 bases and J by 2 bases, with 11 bases between them. This CDR3 region has 15 residues. The CDR3 reads CASGLSREYTDTQYF. CDR3 sequence (DNA): TGTGCTAGTGGTTTGTCACGGGAGTACACAGATACGCAGTATTTT.

The rearrangement links TRBV6-1 to TRBJ2-7; 7 positions match TRBD1. V was clipped by 5 bases and J by 3 bases; unmatched bases: 10. Germline V CDR1 and CDR2: MNHNS, SASEGT. This CDR3 region has 15 residues. The CDR3 region has the DNA TGTGCCAGCAGTCCCTCCCCGGACAGGAGCTACGAGCAGTACTTC. This encodes CASSPSPDRSYEQYF.

The chain carries TRBV28 and TRBJ1-2, with 9 bases aligning to TRBD1. The J segment lost 1 base and the V segment lost 8 bases, leaving 2 bases of the junction unmatched. Germline V gene data show CDR1 as MDHEN and CDR2 as SYDVKM. The CDR3 is 13 amino acids. DNA for the CDR3: TGTGCCAGCGGGGGACAGGGTAACTATGGCTACACCTTC. Its protein is CASGGQGNYGYTF.

This clone is a singleton in its sample. V is TRBV5-1 and J is TRBJ2-7; 9 bases map to TRBD1. Germline lookup yields CDR1 SGHRS and CDR2 YFSETQ. This CDR3 has 14 amino acids. J gave up 5 bases and V 4 bases, and 7 bases lay outside the gene matches. The CDR3 loop reads CASSQRTGENEQYF. The DNA of the CDR3 is TGCGCCAGCAGCCAAAGGACAGGGGAAAACGAGCAGTACTTC.

The chain has TRBV7-6 and TRBJ2-7; 9 bases map to TRBD1. Germline CDR1 is SGHVS and CDR2 is FNYEAQ. V dropped 5 bases and J dropped 3; count of bases not matched to a gene: 8. This CDR3 has 15 residues. In DNA, the CDR3 is TGTGCCAGCAGCCAGGCCCCGACAGGGGGCTACGAGCAGTACTTC. Its protein is CASSQAPTGGYEQYF.

V is TRBV5-6 and J is TRBJ2-5; 10 bases match TRBD2. The germline CDR1 and CDR2 sequences are SGHDT and YYEEEE. V gave up 0 bases and J gave up 5 bases; unmatched junction bases: 7. This CDR3 contains 16 residues. As DNA, the CDR3 is TGTGCCAGCAGCTTGGTCCCAGCGGGGGGGTGGGAGACCCAGTACTTC. This encodes CASSLVPAGGWETQYF.

The rearrangement joins TRBV2 to TRBJ2-5; 9 bases fit TRBD1. The closer fit of TRBJ2-7 to the DNA end suggests the J call may be wrong. This CDR3 spans 12 amino acids. The germline CDR1 and CDR2 sequences are SNHLY and FYNNEI. The CDR3 spells CARGQGGYEQYF. CDR3 nucleotides: TGTGCCAGGGGACAGGGAGGCTACGAGCAGTACTTC.

V is TRBV2 and J is TRBJ2-7; weak D call: TRBD1 (5 bases). The germline gives CDR1 SNHLY, CDR2 FYNNEI. V lost 5 bases to trimming and J lost 3 bases, with 14 bases between them. This CDR3 is built from 14 residues. The CDR3 nucleotides are TGTGCCAGCAGTTCCAGGGAAGGAGTCTACGAGCAGTACTTC. Its translation is CASSSREGVYEQYF.

This chain connects TRBV28 to TRBJ2-5; 7 bases fit TRBD1. V lost 5 bases and J lost 4; bases outside the gene matches: 10. The CDR3 length is 15 residues. Germline lookup yields CDR1 MDHEN and CDR2 SYDVKM. The CDR3 DNA reads as TGTGCCAGCAGTGGGGACAGCTCCATACCAGAGACCCAGTACTTC. Translated, it gives CASSGDSSIPETQYF.

For the CDR3, the DNA is TGTGCCACCGGGCAGTTCAGGGCGAACACCGGGGAGCTGTTTTTT. This encodes CATGQFRANTGELFF. The V and J genes are TRBV19 and TRBJ2-2; tentative D call: TRBD1 (5 bases). This CDR3 is built from 15 residues. V was shortened by 10 bases and J by 0 bases, with 15 bases between the two germline ends. Germline-derived CDR1 and CDR2 are LNHDA and SQIVND (reference sequence).

This clone came up a few times. The rearrangement links TRBV4-1 to TRBJ2-7; maybe TRBD2 (6 bases). This CDR3 contains 16 residues. Per the germline V gene, CDR1 is MGHRA and CDR2 is YSYEKL. Trimming took 4 bases from V and 0 from J, leaving 16 bases between them. The CDR3: CASSLGGTGASYEQYF. CDR3 nucleotides: TGCGCCAGCAGCCTGGGGGGAACCGGGGCCTCCTACGAGCAGTACTTC.

The V gene is TRBV10-2, the J gene TRBJ1-3; a weak D match, TRBD1 (5 bases). The CDR3 spans 15 residues. V shed 0 bases and J shed 4 bases, with 10 bases lying between them. The V gene's germline CDR1 is WSHSY and CDR2 SAAADI. The CDR3, as DNA: TGCGCCAGCAGTGAGTCGGGGGGGTACGGAAACACCATATATTTT. This gives the protein CASSESGGYGNTIYF.

This chain uses TRBV5-1 with TRBJ1-5, with unresolved D. Germline V gene data show CDR1 as SGHRS and CDR2 as YFSETQ. Trimming removed 4 bases from V and 4 bases from J, with 9 bases in between. The CDR3 is 13 residues long. The CDR3 loop reads CASSPGLNQPQHF. The CDR3 region has the DNA TGCGCCAGCAGCCCAGGACTAAATCAGCCCCAGCATTTT.

This chain joins TRBV19 and TRBJ2-2; 7 nucleotides line up with TRBD1. This CDR3 spans 14 amino acids. Germline trimming cut 3 bases from V and 5 bases from J; bases unmatched to any gene: 3. CDR1 is LNHDA and CDR2 is SQIVND in the germline V gene (reference sequence). CDR3 bases: TGTGCCAGTAGTATGACAGGGCGGACCGGGGAGCTGTTTTTT. It is translated as CASSMTGRTGELFF.

The rearrangement joins TRBV5-5 to TRBJ2-1; 14 bases are shared with TRBD2. Per the germline V gene, CDR1 is SGHKS and CDR2 is YYEKEE (reference sequence). Trimming removed 6 bases from V and 5 bases from J; junction bases left unmatched: 10. This CDR3 spans 17 amino acids. The CDR3 region is CASTSVLTSGGDNEQFF. Here the CDR3 DNA reads TGTGCCAGCACCAGCGTCCTGACTAGCGGGGGGGACAATGAGCAGTTCTTC.

The V and J genes are TRBV5-3 and TRBJ1-2, with 9 bases lining up with TRBD1. TRBV5-3 is labeled an ORF, and its function is uncertain. V was clipped by 4 bases and J by 4 bases; unmatched bases: 8. The CDR3 length is 15 residues. CDR3 residues: CARSQTGGWGYGYTF. The DNA of the CDR3 is TGTGCCAGAAGCCAAACAGGGGGCTGGGGCTATGGCTACACCTTC.

This clone is a singleton in its sample. The chain combines TRBV18 with TRBJ2-4; D is unresolved. Trimming took 3 bases from V and 6 from J, leaving 12 bases between them. Germline V CDR1 and CDR2: KGHSH, LQKENI. The CDR3 covers 14 residues. CDR3: CASSPAQNPNIQYF. The CDR3 DNA is TGTGCCAGCTCACCGGCCCAAAACCCAAACATTCAGTACTTC.

The J gene is TRBJ2-7, the V gene TRBV18; 7 bases match TRBD2. The germline gives CDR1 KGHSH, CDR2 LQKENI. There are 15 residues in the CDR3. After removal of 3 bases from V and 4 bases from J, the junction contained 9 bases not matched to a gene. The CDR3 region is CASSPSVGGDYEQYF. CDR3 nucleotide sequence: TGTGCCAGCTCACCGAGCGTGGGAGGGGATTACGAGCAGTACTTC.